This T cell receptor (beta chain) was recorded in a study of patients and donors after allogeneic stem cell transplantation. TCRdb reprocessed the RT-PCR reads with MiXCR, giving one entry per CDR3 protein. The top ten clones hold roughly 6.4% of a sample with about a million distinct CDR3 sequences, more than 15% of them seen once. The CDR3 is made up of 14 amino acids. The V end was cut by 4 bases, the J end by 2 bases, with 13 bases between. Per germline, CDR1 SGHDT and CDR2 YYEEEE. The chain has TRBV5-6 and TRBJ2-7; D not certain. Sequences were obtained from blood, either unsorted or a sorted T cell fraction (not recorded which). This receptor was identified in a human donor who was either an allogeneic HSCT recipient or a stem cell or donor lymphocyte infusion donor (not recorded which). It is not recorded whose cells these are; they may come from a transplant donor. The CDR3 nucleotides read TGTGCCAGCAGCCCACACGGGCTAACCTACGAGCAGTACTTC. Translating gives CASSPHGLTYEQYF.